This T cell receptor beta chain was recovered during a study of cytomegalovirus exposure and HLA in healthy donors. General observations from the study: Clonal expansion was found to be greater in HLA-associated TCR beta chains than in equally common others in a later analysis.

60 Vbeta and 13 Jbeta primers were used in PCR. Repertoires were generated with immunoSEQ multiplex PCR, while TCRdb's copy carries only in-frame clones and drops some. The sample records 150,000 to 200,000 clones, approximately 83% being singletons. There are a few counts of this clone. The target antigen is unknown. Germline loops: CDR1 MDHEN, CDR2 SYDVKM. V lost 4 bases and J lost 9; bases outside the gene matches: 3. The CDR3 contains 12 residues. The sequenced material came from PBMCs. The TCR sequence derives from a male donor in good health and CMV-seronegative. The chain links TRBV28 to TRBJ2-1, with 7 nucleotides matching TRBD1. The CDR3: CASSYNRGEQFF. In nucleotides, the CDR3 is TGTGCCAGCAGTTACAACAGGGGTGAGCAGTTCTTC.